These 20 T cell receptor beta chains originate from one sample sequenced in a study of CD8+ T cells in alopecia areata. The treatment: oral pan-JAK inhibitor, 5-10 mg twice daily. RNA extraction and reverse transcription yielded cDNA as sequencing template. The assay was immunoSEQ multiplex PCR, and TCRdb's table has in-frame clones only and misses some. The sample includes some 200,000 clones, about three fifths of them seen just once. Sequences were derived from CD4+ T cells sorted from blood, sampled at week 4, from a patient treated with tofacitinib. These receptors were collected from a human donor with alopecia areata.

The rearrangement joins TRBV14 to TRBJ2-1; unclear D gene. Trimming took 4 bases from V and 10 from J, leaving 14 bases between them. The germline gives CDR1 SGHDN, CDR2 FVKESK. This CDR3 has 13 amino acids. This CDR3 is CASSLTLAQEQFF. The CDR3 DNA reads as TGTGCCAGCAGCCTGACGCTTGCGCAGGAGCAGTTCTTC.

This chain joins TRBV15 and TRBJ2-1; the D is unclear. Germline V gene sequence: CDR1 LNHNV, CDR2 YYDKDF (reference sequence). V was trimmed by 0 bases and J by 2 bases, leaving 14 bases between them. There are 17 residues in the CDR3. This chain's CDR3 is CATSRDAVGFPYNEQFF. CDR3 coding DNA: TGTGCCACCAGCAGAGATGCGGTAGGGTTCCCCTACAATGAGCAGTTCTTC. The complete variable domain, with remaining parts taken from reference TRBV15 and TRBJ2-1, reads DAMVIQNPRYQVTQFGKPVTLSCSQTLNHNVMYWYQQKSSQAPKLLFHYYDKDFNNEADTPDNFQSRRPNTSFCFLDIRSPGLGDTAMYLCATSRDAVGFPYNEQFFGPGTRLTVL.

The rearrangement links TRBV30 to TRBJ2-3, with D unclear. The CDR3 length is 12 residues. The V end lost 4 bases, the J end lost 1 base, and 6 bases lay between the germline ends. CDR1 is GTSNPN and CDR2 is SVGIG in the germline V gene (reference sequence). The CDR3 protein is CAWTFGTDTQYF. CDR3 sequence (DNA): TGTGCCTGGACCTTCGGCACAGATACGCAGTATTTT.

Worth noting for this clone: In the same sample, other DNA sequences code for this CDR3. The chain links TRBV30 to TRBJ1-2; D gene ambiguous. Trimming pared 0 bases from V and 8 bases from J, leaving 7 bases between. The CDR3 runs 11 residues. CDR1 is GTSNPN, CDR2 SVGIG, per germline (reference sequence). CDR3 DNA sequence: TGTGCCTGGAGTGTATCGGGGGGCTACACCTTC. It codes for CAWSVSGGYTF.

The V gene is TRBV7-9, the J gene TRBJ2-1; a possible D gene is TRBD1 (6 bases). Looked up from germline, CDR1 is SEHNR and CDR2 is FQNEAQ (reference sequence). Trimming shortened V by 1 base and J by 4 bases, and 8 bases separated the two germline ends. CDR3 length: 14 amino acids. The DNA for the CDR3 is TGTGCCAGCAGCTTAGATGGACAGTACAATGAGCAGTTCTTC. The encoded protein is CASSLDGQYNEQFF.

The J gene is TRBJ2-5, the V gene TRBV29-1, with no clear D. With the DNA end fitting TRBJ2-7 better, the J assignment may be wrong. Germline CDR1 SQVTM, CDR2 ANQGSEA. CDR3 size: 12 residues. CDR3: CSVEVVGNEQYF. As DNA, the CDR3 is TGCAGCGTTGAAGTGGTCGGCAACGAGCAGTACTTC.

There are a few counts of this clone. This same CDR3 is encoded by further DNA sequences in the sample. The chain couples TRBV30 to TRBJ1-5; D gene ambiguous. The CDR3 runs 13 residues. The V end lost 0 bases, the J end lost 1 base, and 4 bases lay between the germline ends. The V gene's germline CDR1 is GTSNPN and CDR2 SVGIG (reference sequence). In DNA, the CDR3 is TGTGCCTGGAGTGTAGACAGCAATCAGCCCCAGCATTTT. It encodes CAWSVDSNQPQHF.

This sequence joins TRBV5-3 and TRBJ2-5, with TRBD1 matching over 7 bases. TRBV5-3 is designated an ORF whose function remains uncertain. The junction had 8 bases not matched to a gene; V was cut back by 4 bases and J by 2 bases. CDR3 size: 15 residues. The chain's CDR3 is CARSPRDSQQETQYF. CDR3 DNA: TGTGCCAGAAGCCCCCGGGACAGCCAGCAAGAGACCCAGTACTTC.

About this clone itself: The sample contains more than one DNA sequence encoding this CDR3. The chain recombines TRBV18 with TRBJ1-1, with a weak D call TRBD1 (5 bases). V was pared by 0 bases and J by 0 bases, with 8 bases between. This CDR3 is built from 15 residues. CDR1 is KGHSH and CDR2 is LQKENI in the germline V gene. CDR3 nucleotides: TGTGCCAGCTCACCACCGGGGCAGATGAACACTGAAGCTTTCTTT. Translation gives CASSPPGQMNTEAFF.

The chain has TRBV5-6 and TRBJ2-5; D unresolved. Trimming took 1 base from V and 1 from J, leaving 8 bases between them. CDR3 length: 14 residues. Germline V gives CDR1 SGHDT, CDR2 YYEEEE. The CDR3 here is CASSLKWIQETQYF. As DNA, the CDR3 is TGTGCCAGCAGCTTGAAATGGATCCAAGAGACCCAGTACTTC.

The chain recombines TRBV28 with TRBJ2-1; D might be TRBD1 (6 bases). CDR3 size: 12 residues. Germline V gene data show CDR1 as MDHEN and CDR2 as SYDVKM. V was pared by 8 bases and J by 7 bases, with 12 bases between. The CDR3 region is CASSLRGNEQFF. As DNA, the CDR3 is TGTGCCAGCTCCCTGAGGGGGAATGAGCAGTTCTTC.

The chain is built from TRBV27 and TRBJ2-1, with D perhaps matching TRBD1 or TRBD2 (5 bases each). The length of the CDR3 is 15 residues. Germline-derived CDR1 and CDR2 are MNHEY and SMNVEV (reference sequence). V lost 7 bases and J 12 bases, leaving 25 bases between the germline ends. Here the CDR3 reads CASMDRDGVLLGQFF. CDR3 in DNA: TGTGCCAGCATGGATCGGGACGGCGTTCTTTTGGGGCAGTTCTTC.

This clone is a singleton in its sample. J is TRBJ1-2 and V is TRBV29-1; unclear D gene. Per germline, CDR1 SQVTM and CDR2 ANQGSEA. V lost 5 bases to trimming and J lost 8 bases, with 18 bases between them. There are 13 residues in the CDR3. CDR3 nucleotides: TGCAGCGTTTTGGGTTACGGCTCGGAGGGCTACACCTTC. Its translation: CSVLGYGSEGYTF.

This clone occurred once. The gene calls are TRBV29-1 and TRBJ2-3, with 9 bases identical to TRBD1. The CDR3 totals 15 residues. Germline CDR1 is SQVTM and CDR2 is ANQGSEA. V lost 1 base and J lost 2; bases outside the gene matches: 4. In nucleotides, the CDR3 is TGCAGCGTTGAAGGGGGACAGGGACTCACAGATACGCAGTATTTT. This sequence encodes CSVEGGQGLTDTQYF.

The CDR3 bases are TGTGCCAGCATCCTCACGGGCTATCGGTCCCAGTACTTC. Its protein product is CASILTGYRSQYF. This chain uses TRBV6-1 with TRBJ2-5; D gene ambiguous. V shed 7 bases and J shed 9 bases, with 18 bases lying between them. Germline lookup yields CDR1 MNHNS and CDR2 SASEGT. This CDR3 is built from 13 residues.

This clone has only a few counts. The chain is built from TRBV29-1 and TRBJ2-5; D might be TRBD1 (6 bases). Germline V gene lookup returns CDR1 SQVTM and CDR2 ANQGSEA. CDR3 length: 12 amino acids. Trimming shortened V by 7 bases and J by 4 bases, and 13 bases separated the two germline ends. This CDR3 is CSAGDNGETQYF. The CDR3 DNA sequence: TGCAGCGCTGGGGACAACGGAGAGACCCAGTACTTC.

Only a few counts were recorded for this clone. The V gene is TRBV29-1, the J gene TRBJ2-2, with D perhaps being TRBD1 or TRBD2 (5 bases each). CDR1 SQVTM and CDR2 ANQGSEA come from the germline V gene. There are 11 residues in the CDR3. The V gene lost 5 bases and the J gene lost 6 bases, with 7 bases spanning the gap. CDR3 sequence (DNA): TGCAGCGTTCAGGGAGCCGGGGAGCTGTTTTTT. The encoded protein is CSVQGAGELFF.

This clone was seen a handful of times. This chain links TRBV7-9 with TRBJ1-5, with D maybe TRBD1 (6 bases). The CDR3 loop spans 15 amino acids. V shed 4 bases and J shed 5 bases, with 15 bases lying between them. The V gene's germline CDR1 is SEHNR and CDR2 FQNEAQ (reference sequence). In DNA, the CDR3 is TGTGCCAGCAGCTCCCAGGGGAAAAGAGATCAGCCCCAGCATTTT. Protein sequence: CASSSQGKRDQPQHF.

The genes are TRBV5-6 and TRBJ1-5, with D possibly being TRBD1 (5 bases). Between the trimmed V and J ends, which lost 4 bases and 6 bases, there was a span of 11 bases. The germline V gene has CDR1 SGHDT and CDR2 YYEEEE. The CDR3 contains 13 residues. The CDR3 protein is CASSRWGRQPQHF. CDR3 coding DNA: TGTGCCAGCAGCAGGTGGGGCCGTCAGCCCCAGCATTTT. The entire variable domain, with the rest obtained from reference TRBV5-6 and TRBJ1-5, is as follows: DAGVTQSPTHLIKTRGQQVTLRCSPKSGHDTVSWYQQALGQGPQFIFQYYEEEERQRGNFPDRFSGHQFPNYSSELNVNALLLGDSALYLCASSRWGRQPQHFGDGTRLSIL.

The CDR3 DNA sequence: TGTGCCTGGACAGGGGTCATTCCCTTGTACCAAGAGACCCAGTACTTC. This translates into CAWTGVIPLYQETQYF. V and J are TRBV30 and TRBJ2-5, with D perhaps TRBD1 (6 bases). Trimming cost V 4 bases and J 0 bases, with 18 bases left between them. The CDR3 totals 16 residues. CDR1 and CDR2 from the germline V gene are GTSNPN and SVGIG (reference sequence).